This T cell receptor beta chain was retrieved from a study of blood T cell repertoires in COVID-19. Study summary: Nucleic acid was either cDNA or gDNA, and it came from T cells, B-cell-depleted T cells, or PBMCs.

The table came from immunoSEQ multiplex PCR; TCRdb's copy has only in-frame clones and leaves some out. The top ten hold less than 1.5% of the sample, which has approximately 110,000 clones, around 83% seen once. Sequencing was done on a sample of peripheral blood. The receptor's source is a man aged 40-55 years with acute or convalescent COVID-19.

The CDR3 nucleotides read TGTGCCAGCTCACCACTAACTAGCGCCTCCGAGCAGTACTTC. Its translation: CASSPLTSASEQYF. The chain couples TRBV18 to TRBJ2-7; TRBD2 agrees at 7 bases. Germline V CDR1 and CDR2: KGHSH, LQKENI. The J segment lost 6 bases and the V segment lost 1 base, leaving 6 bases of the junction unmatched. This CDR3 has 14 residues.